The T cell receptor beta chain described here comes from a study of response to subunit inactivated influenza vaccine. CDR1 and CDR2 from the germline V gene are SGHRS and YFSETQ. V was trimmed by 4 bases and J by 3 bases, leaving 17 bases between them. The CDR3 is 16 residues long. TCRdb analysed the RT-PCR reads with MiXCR anew, one entry per CDR3 protein. The table shows hundreds of thousands of distinct CDR3 sequences, with 15% to 19% occurring only once. This clonotype appeared a few times. This clonotype was sampled from a man aged 45 to 65 who received an inactivated influenza vaccine. Sequenced material: PBMCs from blood, taken about 11 days after vaccination. This chain joins TRBV5-1 and TRBJ2-1, with D possibly TRBD1 on 5 matching bases. The CDR3 region is CASSPQGRAYYNEQFF. DNA for the CDR3: TGCGCCAGCAGCCCCCAGGGCAGAGCTTACTACAATGAGCAGTTCTTC.